Listed below are T cell receptor beta chains from one sample, sequenced in a study of monozygotic twins with inflammatory bowel disease. TCRdb re-called the 5' RACE reads; one entry per CDR3 protein, DNA not given. This sample contains about 380,000 distinct CDR3 sequences. Specimen: blood. The receptors were gathered from a human donor with ulcerative colitis or Crohn's disease, or a healthy co-twin of an affected twin (not recorded which). Each CDR3 is given with its conserved first and last residue. Fields, in order: V gene, J gene, CDR3 protein.

>TRBV28|TRBJ1-2
CASTSPGANYGYTF
>TRBV28|TRBJ2-7
CASRSGTPSYEQYF
>TRBV5-1|TRBJ2-1
CASSLTAGTNEQFF
>TRBV7-6|TRBJ2-3
CASSLQGNGGTDTQYF
>TRBV20-1|TRBJ1-3
CSAKYPGNTIYF
>TRBV20-1|TRBJ2-7
CSARDWAAYEQYF
>TRBV7-2|TRBJ2-1
CASSPDRGKFF
>TRBV11-2|TRBJ1-4
CASSLGQTLNEKLFF
>TRBV20-1|TRBJ1-1
CSARGGQGGAEAFF
>TRBV5-1|TRBJ2-4
CASSYEGFGAKNIQYF
>TRBV6-2/TRBV6-3|TRBJ2-3
CASSSLVRGGAGVSQYF
>TRBV27|TRBJ2-5
CASSLLGDSETQYF
>TRBV10-3|TRBJ2-3
CAISGGTTQYF
>TRBV11-2|TRBJ1-3
CASSLEMSSGNTIYF
>TRBV6-2/TRBV6-3|TRBJ2-3
CASRPGTDTQYF
>TRBV19|TRBJ2-1
CASSAGTGNYNEQFF
>TRBV7-8|TRBJ1-4
CASSPVDRVANEKLFF
>TRBV4-3|TRBJ2-2
CASSQFRYSGELFF
>TRBV28|TRBJ2-7
CASTTSGSSYEQYF
>TRBV18|TRBJ2-2
CASSPPSGGAGELFF
>TRBV4-2|TRBJ2-7
CASSQELAGPYEQYF
>TRBV20-1|TRBJ1-5
CSVKSGALSNQPQHF
>TRBV6-5|TRBJ1-2
CASSPRPRGLGYTF
>TRBV11-3|TRBJ2-3
CASSKIAGGGTDTQYF
>TRBV6-1|TRBJ2-2
CASHSGGTGELFF
>TRBV15|TRBJ2-7
CATSRAYSEQYF
>TRBV6-5|TRBJ2-3
CATSLGGLDTQYF
>TRBV12-3/TRBV12-4|TRBJ2-3
CASSYRETDTQYF
>TRBV6-1|TRBJ2-7
CASRADRDRHYEQYF
>TRBV20-1|TRBJ2-7
CSADSGGTYEQYF
>TRBV5-5|TRBJ2-5
CASSLGGPQETQYF
>TRBV5-1|TRBJ2-1
CASSLERINNEQFF
>TRBV5-6|TRBJ2-7
CASSLEQAFDYEQYF
>TRBV5-1|TRBJ2-5
CASSIQGYQETQYF
>TRBV5-1|TRBJ2-3
CASSSGQGVSSTDTQYF
>TRBV7-2|TRBJ1-5
CASSQRVGSDQPQHF
>TRBV4-3|TRBJ2-1
CASSPMGADEQFF
>TRBV2|TRBJ2-5
CASGGLAGEYQETQYF
>TRBV3-1|TRBJ2-7
CASSRPGYEQYF
>TRBV18|TRBJ2-7
CASSPAGAPYEQYF
>TRBV7-2|TRBJ1-5
CASSWTVYSNQPQHF
>TRBV7-2|TRBJ2-3
CASSEQGRLSTDTQYF
>TRBV5-6|TRBJ1-6
CASSLVSGIARMDNSPLHF
>TRBV6-2/TRBV6-3|TRBJ1-5
CASGHVGALSKHF
>TRBV4-1|TRBJ2-3
CASSSFGRGSTDTQYF
>TRBV18|TRBJ2-7
CASSPRSGLYEQYF
>TRBV12-3/TRBV12-4|TRBJ2-7
CASSPGGVPSYEQYF
>TRBV4-3|TRBJ1-5
CASSPLGGPGEPQHF
>TRBV4-2|TRBJ2-7
CASSQEGGDLREQYF
>TRBV7-9|TRBJ2-5
CASTSRVLAQETQYF
>TRBV20-1|TRBJ1-5
CSASGHNQPQHF
>TRBV27|TRBJ1-1
CASSLLTPVTEAFF
>TRBV7-3|TRBJ2-3
CASSPYGALSSTDTQYF
>TRBV20-1|TRBJ1-5
CSARRQIQGQPQHF
>TRBV27|TRBJ2-7
CASSLRALGYEQYF
>TRBV30|TRBJ1-5
CAWPPSGRPAQPQHF
>TRBV7-2|TRBJ2-1
CASSLRLAGGRYNEQFF
>TRBV28|TRBJ2-2
CASSLYGNTGELFF
>TRBV24-1|TRBJ2-5
CAPYLIIAHLQETQYF
>TRBV7-9|TRBJ2-7
CASSPWDRQPYEQYF